A single sample is the source of the 18 T cell receptor beta chains below, sequenced in a study of blood T cells in healthy people across ages. It was with a sample-barcoded 5' primer and a J-beta primer mix that a second PCR of roughly 7 to 12 cycles was run. TCRdb called the 5' RACE reads again in MiXCR, with one record for every CDR3 protein. Of about 720,000 distinct CDR3 sequences listed, approximately 25% were seen once; the top ten hold approximately 3.7%. This same sample was also part of a study on T cells of mothers and their children.

The sequenced sample consisted of blood. These receptors were collected from a boy aged 5 to 17 in good health.

The chain employs TRBV20-1 and TRBJ2-5; D may be TRBD1 (6 bases). Looked up from germline, CDR1 is DFQATT and CDR2 is SNEGSKA (reference sequence). V was shortened by 3 bases and J by 5 bases, with 13 bases between the two germline ends. This CDR3 contains 13 residues. This CDR3 is CSASDRFEETQYF. DNA for the CDR3: TGCAGTGCTAGTGACAGGTTCGAGGAGACCCAGTACTTC.

This clonotype was seen more than once but under ten times. V usage is TRBV13 and J usage is TRBJ2-7; TRBD1 matches 7 bases. Per the germline V gene, CDR1 is PRHDT and CDR2 is FYEKMQ (reference sequence). This CDR3 has 15 residues. J was trimmed by 3 bases and V by 0 bases; bases with no gene match: 5. Here the CDR3 reads CASSLGVAGGYEQYF. As DNA, the CDR3 is TGTGCCAGCAGCTTAGGCGTCGCAGGGGGCTACGAGCAGTACTTC.

In regard to this clonotype: One junction end disagrees with the germline gene, perhaps due to a read error. The J gene is TRBJ2-5, the V gene TRBV6-1; 10 nucleotides match TRBD1. This CDR3 spans 15 amino acids. Germline V gene data show CDR1 as MNHNS and CDR2 as SASEGT. The CDR3 spells CASSPGTGDMGTQYF. The DNA for the CDR3 is TGCGCCAGCAGCCCCGGGACAGGGGATATGGGGACCCAGTACTTC.

This clonotype occurred a few times. The chain uses TRBV6-6 and TRBJ1-1, with TRBD1 as a possible D gene (5 bases). V shed 2 bases and J shed 10 bases, with 14 bases lying between them. Per germline, CDR1 MNHNY and CDR2 SVGAGI (reference sequence). The CDR3 consists of 13 residues. The chain's CDR3 is CASSYDSGLSAFF. CDR3 DNA: TGTGCCAGCAGTTACGACAGTGGGCTGTCAGCTTTCTTT.

This clonotype was detected a few times. This rearrangement joins TRBV7-2 to TRBJ2-5, with D perhaps matching TRBD2 (7 bases). CDR1 is SGHTA, CDR2 FQGNSA, per germline. The V and J ends lost 1 base and 6 bases respectively, with 12 bases between them. The CDR3 totals 14 residues. CDR3 sequence reads: CASSLGGGLKTQYF. In nucleotides, the CDR3 is TGTGCCAGCAGCTTAGGGGGGGGGCTGAAGACCCAGTACTTC. The entire variable domain, with the rest obtained from reference TRBV7-2 and TRBJ2-5, is as follows: GAGVSQSPSNKVTEKGKDVELRCDPISGHTALYWYRQSLGQGLEFLIYFQGNSAPDKSGLPSDRFSAERTGGSVSTLTIQRTQQEDSAVYLCASSLGGGLKTQYFGPGTRLLVL.

This chain joins TRBV12-3 or TRBV12-4 and TRBJ1-1; D is uncertain. The CDR3 length is 14 residues. V lost 6 bases to trimming and J lost 2 bases, with 13 bases between them. The CDR3 sequence is CASSVWGVNTEAFF. The CDR3 DNA sequence: TGTGCCAGCAGCGTTTGGGGAGTTAACACTGAAGCTTTCTTT.

This clonotype was counted a few times. This chain joins TRBV28 and TRBJ1-2; D not resolved. CDR3 length equals 12 residues. Trimming cost V 2 bases and J 7 bases, with 8 bases left between them. Germline CDR1 MDHEN, CDR2 SYDVKM. The CDR3 DNA reads TGTGCCAGCAGTTTAAGAGGGAGTGGCTACACCTTC. It translates to CASSLRGSGYTF.

V gene TRBV6-2 or TRBV6-3 combines with J gene TRBJ2-2; TRBD2 matches 8 bases. The CDR3 loop spans 14 amino acids. With 8 bases clipped from V and 3 bases from J, the junction kept 5 bases outside the gene matches. Germline assignment: CDR1 MNHEY and CDR2 SVGEGT. CDR3 sequence reads: CASAEREYTGELFF. CDR3 DNA sequence: TGTGCCAGCGCGGAGCGGGAGTACACCGGGGAGCTGTTTTTT.

This clonotype was observed a few times. The chain uses TRBV20-1 and TRBJ2-1; D not resolved. Deletions cut 0 bases from V and 9 bases from J, with 21 bases between. CDR3 size: 16 residues. The V gene's germline CDR1 is DFQATT and CDR2 SNEGSKA (reference sequence). Here the CDR3 reads CSARDYVTGVDVEQFF. CDR3 nucleotide sequence: TGCAGTGCTAGAGATTACGTAACCGGAGTCGACGTTGAGCAGTTCTTC.

This clonotype occurred a few times. This chain connects TRBV5-5 to TRBJ2-3, with D possibly matching TRBD1 (6 bases). The CDR3 is 18 amino acids. Germline V gene sequence: CDR1 SGHKS, CDR2 YYEKEE (reference sequence). Trimming removed 5 bases at V and 0 bases at J, with 22 bases between. CDR3 in amino acids: CASSPGWETGLSTDTQYF. The CDR3 coding sequence is TGTGCCAGCAGTCCCGGGTGGGAGACAGGTCTTAGCACAGATACGCAGTATTTT.

The rearrangement joins TRBV5-1 to TRBJ2-7; D is perhaps TRBD1 (5 bases). With 4 bases removed from V and 3 bases from J, the gap between germline ends came to 17 bases. This CDR3 spans 15 amino acids. Germline CDR1 is SGHRS and CDR2 is YFSETQ. CDR3 coding DNA: TGCGCCAGCAGCCCAGGGATAACGACCTTCTACGAGCAGTACTTC. Encoded protein: CASSPGITTFYEQYF.

V is TRBV21-1 and J is TRBJ2-5; the table's D call, TRBD1, was not checked against the DNA. TRBV21-1 is a known pseudogene. CDR3 length equals 20 residues. The CDR3 here is CASSKVTSKIQTSGGETQYF. CDR3 in DNA: TGTGCCAGCAGCAAAGTCACCTCAAAAATCCAGACCTCAGGGGGAGAGACCCAGTACTTC.

This sequence joins TRBV28 and TRBJ2-3, with 8 bases fitting TRBD2. CDR1 and CDR2 (germline): MDHEN, SYDVKM. The ends lost 5 bases at V and 0 bases at J; junction bases unmatched: 4. The CDR3 extends over 15 amino acids. The CDR3, as DNA: TGTGCCAGCAGTCGCGGGGGGTCGAGCACAGATACGCAGTATTTT. This codes for CASSRGGSSTDTQYF.

Worth noting for this clonotype: Its ends do not fully match the called genes, so a read error is possible. The rearrangement joins TRBV28 to TRBJ1-1, with D possibly TRBD1 on 5 matching bases. This CDR3 is 14 amino acids long. The germline V gene encodes CDR1 MDHEN and CDR2 SYDVKM. CDR3 DNA: TGTGCCAGCAGTTTGGCTTGGGGGAACACTGAAGTTTTCTTT. This translates into CASSLAWGNTEVFF.

This clonotype turned up a few times. CDR3 loop: CASSQERGLAGVGADTQYF. The CDR3 nucleotides are TGCGCCAGCAGCCAAGAACGAGGACTAGCGGGAGTTGGGGCAGATACGCAGTATTTT. This chain joins TRBV4-1 and TRBJ2-3; 13 positions agree with TRBD2. Trimming cost V 0 bases and J 4 bases; bases outside gene matches: 10. The CDR3 runs 19 residues. In germline, CDR1 is MGHRA, CDR2 YSYEKL.

This clonotype was counted a few times. This rearrangement joins TRBV7-2 to TRBJ2-5; 9 bases are shared with TRBD2. The CDR3 runs 13 residues. Germline V gene sequence: CDR1 SGHTA, CDR2 FQGNSA. Trimming cost V 4 bases and J 9 bases; bases outside gene matches: 6. The CDR3 here is CASSSQREVAQYF. The CDR3 DNA follows: TGTGCCAGCAGCTCCCAGCGGGAGGTAGCCCAGTACTTC. Based on the CDR3 plus reference TRBV7-2 and TRBJ2-5, the full variable domain is GAGVSQSPSNKVTEKGKDVELRCDPISGHTALYWYRQSLGQGLEFLIYFQGNSAPDKSGLPSDRFSAERTGGSVSTLTIQRTQQEDSAVYLCASSSQREVAQYFGPGTRLLVL.

The chain recombines TRBV20-1 with TRBJ2-4; TRBD2 might be the D (6 bases). From germline, CDR1 is DFQATT and CDR2 SNEGSKA (reference sequence). This CDR3 is 12 amino acids long. Trimming shortened V by 4 bases and J by 6 bases, and 10 bases separated the two germline ends. The CDR3 DNA sequence: TGCAGTGCTACCGACGGGAGAAACATTCAGTACTTC. It specifies CSATDGRNIQYF.

V and J are TRBV27 and TRBJ2-1; 14 nucleotides match TRBD2. The CDR3 spans 16 residues. The germline V gene has CDR1 MNHEY and CDR2 SMNVEV (reference sequence). After removal of 5 bases from V and 6 bases from J, the junction contained 6 bases not matched to a gene. Here the CDR3 reads CASSPPGLAGGNEQFF. Here the CDR3 DNA reads TGTGCCAGCAGTCCTCCAGGACTAGCGGGGGGCAATGAGCAGTTCTTC.